Detailed here is one T cell receptor beta chain. The antigen remains undetermined. The record originates from a study of T cells in localized non-small cell lung cancer. Study-level results: An association was observed between higher blood T cell density and longer overall survival. Out of the top 100 tumor clones, a median 57 were seen in adjacent lung. Tumor trailed uninvolved adjacent lung in T cell clonality, which peaked there.

The repertoire was sequenced with immunoSEQ multiplex PCR; TCRdb's copy has only in-frame clones and lacks some. The sample carries about 53,000 clones, over 80% recorded once. The V end lost 3 bases, the J end lost 6 bases, and 8 bases lay between the germline ends. Germline V lookup: CDR1 SGDLS, CDR2 YYNGEE. The CDR3 is 12 residues long. The sequencing used peripheral blood mononuclear cells, collected before any cancer treatment. V is TRBV9 and J is TRBJ2-3; D may be TRBD2 (5 bases). This sequence originates from a man aged 40-75 years with stage III lung adenocarcinoma. CDR3 protein: CASSGTRDTQYF. The CDR3 DNA reads as TGTGCCAGCAGCGGGACTCGGGATACGCAGTATTTT.